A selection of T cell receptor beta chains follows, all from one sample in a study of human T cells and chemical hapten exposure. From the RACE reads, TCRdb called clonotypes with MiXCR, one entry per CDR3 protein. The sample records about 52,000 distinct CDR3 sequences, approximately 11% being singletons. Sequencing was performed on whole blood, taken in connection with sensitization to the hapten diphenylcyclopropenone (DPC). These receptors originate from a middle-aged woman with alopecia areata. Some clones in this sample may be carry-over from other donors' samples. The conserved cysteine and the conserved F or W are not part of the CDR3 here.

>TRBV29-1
SVGTSGGLQETQY
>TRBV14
ASSSQGWNEQF
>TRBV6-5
ASSYNKGHEQY
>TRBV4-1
ASGLTFGDTQY
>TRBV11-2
ASSFPGRINSPLH
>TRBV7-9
ASSSTGASSGNTIY
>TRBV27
ASSLTAPSGNTIY
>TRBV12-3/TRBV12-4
ASSREAGELF
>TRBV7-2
ASSLSGLELF
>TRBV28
ASSTDTGLGDTDTQY
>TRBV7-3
ASSLNPLTTLNTQY
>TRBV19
ASSISAPLAGGNTDTQY
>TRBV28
ASTTQAQPQH
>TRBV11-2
ASTLGTYNSPLH
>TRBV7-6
ASSPKRVSQY
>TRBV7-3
ASSLLGGGTEQF
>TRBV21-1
ATPPTSGGYNEQF
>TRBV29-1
STRQGNQPQH
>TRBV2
ASSDVGLVVQY
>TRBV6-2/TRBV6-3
AIRDRGYTGELF
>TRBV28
ASRKRGEQF
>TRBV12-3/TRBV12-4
ASSYPASGKETQY
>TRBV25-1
ASSTSYEQY
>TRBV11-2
ASGNRDKQETQY
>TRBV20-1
SARQVGNQPQH
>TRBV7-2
ASSQEPSGGAVDTQY
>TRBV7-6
ASSPKVRDSLVQETQY
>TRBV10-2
ASSESGQANQPQH
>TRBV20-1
SATGLMYGELF
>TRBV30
AWSPTLAGGRNEQF
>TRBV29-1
SVTGTGDEKLF
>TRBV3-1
ASSGQSTQY
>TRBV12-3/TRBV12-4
ASSPRGGASPLH
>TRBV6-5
ASSYSEGRDYGYT
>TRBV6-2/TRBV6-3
ASSYGGRPEAF
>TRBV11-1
ASSPNLGTAYEQY
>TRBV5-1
ASSLAAPGLAGTQY
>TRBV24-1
ATSMVNTDTQY
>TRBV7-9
ASTVGPQPQH
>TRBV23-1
ASSSWDPGDTQY
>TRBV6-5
ASSYSRRDTQY
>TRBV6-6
ATGEGRGNQPQH
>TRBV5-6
ASSVVLAETQY
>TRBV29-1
SVGGAASYEQY
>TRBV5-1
ASSSAQGGGYT
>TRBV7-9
ASSGSGTSGPNEQL
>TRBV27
ASSFADTTEAF
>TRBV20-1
SAHNPGYEQY
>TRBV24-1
ATSDLDLGHHEQF
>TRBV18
ASSPGLTCNSPLH
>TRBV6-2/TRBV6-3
ASSYVERSTLAKNIQY